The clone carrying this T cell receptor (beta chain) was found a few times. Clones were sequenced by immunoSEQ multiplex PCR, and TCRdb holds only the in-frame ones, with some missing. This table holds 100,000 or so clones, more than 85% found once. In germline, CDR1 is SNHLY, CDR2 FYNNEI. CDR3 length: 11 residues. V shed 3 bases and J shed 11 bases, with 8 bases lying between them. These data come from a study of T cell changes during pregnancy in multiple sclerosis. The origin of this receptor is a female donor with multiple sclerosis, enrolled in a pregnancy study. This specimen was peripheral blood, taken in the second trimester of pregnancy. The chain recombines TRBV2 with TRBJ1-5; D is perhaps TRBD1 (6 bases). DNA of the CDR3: TGTGCCAGCAGTGAGGCAGGGGCCCAGCATTTT. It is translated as CASSEAGAQHF.